The rows below give T cell receptor beta chains drawn from one sample of a study of T cell responses to AZD1222 COVID-19 vaccine. Using immunoSEQ multiplex PCR, the repertoire was profiled, and TCRdb retains in-frame clones only, with some absent. The sample yields around 190,000 clones, 88% seen once. Sequenced here: peripheral blood, sampled on day 0 of AZD1222 vaccination. These receptors were collected from an adult in good health. Each CDR3 is given with its conserved first and last residue. The order of the fields is D gene, J gene, V gene, clone size, CDR3 protein, CDR3 DNA. A D gene is named only where the DNA matches it firmly. Part of the rows lack a size; the others show once, few, many or a class for expanded clones.

. TRBJ1-1 TRBV6-4 . CASSDGGSEAFF TGTGCCAGCAGTGACGGCGGGTCTGAAGCTTTCTTT
TRBD2 TRBJ2-1 TRBV7-2 . CASSTTPRTSGDNEQFF TGTGCCAGCAGCACAACCCCTCGGACTAGCGGGGACAATGAGCAGTTCTTC
. TRBJ1-6 TRBV28 . CASTPSGGGRSPLHF TGTGCCAGCACCCCCTCGGGGGGCGGACGGTCACCCCTCCACTTT
. TRBJ2-2 TRBV5-5 . CASSFLQGTGTGELFF TGTGCCAGCAGCTTTCTACAGGGTACCGGCACCGGGGAGCTGTTTTTT
. TRBJ2-7 TRBV6-1 . CASSETGDEQYF TGTGCCAGCAGTGAGACAGGTGACGAGCAGTACTTC
. TRBJ1-2 TRBV18 . CASSQLREGNYGYTF TGTGCCAGCTCACAACTCAGGGAGGGAAACTATGGCTACACCTTC
. TRBJ2-7 TRBV19 . CASSMTGFAYEQYF TGTGCCAGTAGTATGACGGGATTTGCCTACGAGCAGTACTTC
. TRBJ2-3 TRBV6-5 . CASSFLRAPSTDTQYF TGTGCCAGCAGTTTTCTTAGAGCGCCTAGCACAGATACGCAGTATTTT
. TRBJ1-5 TRBV30 few CAWSVLSLNPNQPQHF TGTGCCTGGAGTGTACTGAGCTTGAACCCTAATCAGCCCCAGCATTTT
. TRBJ1-3 TRBV7-9 . CASSPRGSTIYF TGTGCCAGCAGCCCGAGGGGGAGCACCATATATTTT
TRBD1 TRBJ2-1 TRBV4-2 once CASSQDRGTGVWDEQFF TGTGCCAGCAGCCAAGATCGGGGGACAGGGGTGTGGGATGAGCAGTTCTTC
. TRBJ2-7 TRBV19 . CASSISVAGHLPYEQYF TGTGCCAGTAGTATCTCGGTTGCGGGACATCTGCCCTACGAGCAGTACTTC
. TRBJ1-2 TRBV7-9 . CASSYPRGAKDYGYTF TGTGCCAGCAGCTACCCCCGGGGGGCGAAGGACTATGGCTACACCTTC
. TRBJ2-5 TRBV20-1 . CSPSGGETQYF TGCAGTCCATCTGGCGGGGAGACCCAGTACTTC
. TRBJ1-2 TRBV5-1 . CASSLEARGSPDYTF TGCGCCAGCAGCTTGGAGGCCAGGGGCTCGCCTGACTACACCTTC
. TRBJ1-5 TRBV7-9 few CASSFGGGGNQPQHF TGTGCCAGCAGCTTCGGAGGGGGTGGCAATCAGCCCCAGCATTTT
. TRBJ2-2 TRBV9 . CASSGGPRTGELFF TGTGCCAGCAGCGGGGGACCGAGGACCGGGGAGCTGTTTTTT